The clone carrying this TCR beta chain was observed a handful of times. What it binds is not known. The data were taken from a study of OX40 agonist ivuxolimab in advanced cancers. Background on the study: The group had a mean age of around 60 years, ranged from about 20 to 85, and was 80% to 90% male.

Findings and limits, study-wide: In the expanded peripheral T cells, antigen specificity was never determined.

Profiling relied on immunoSEQ multiplex PCR, and the TCRdb table lists in-frame clones only, not all of them. Here the sample spans several thousand clones, 71% being singletons. Patients were excluded for autoimmune disease history or systemic immunosuppression. Collection of blood occurred at baseline, at cycle 4 day 1, and at cycle 7 day 1. This sequence originates from an adult with an advanced solid tumor such as melanoma, head and neck, liver or kidney cancer. This specimen was CD4+ or CD8+ T cells sorted from blood, taken in a trial of the OX40 agonist ivuxolimab.

The CDR3 coding sequence is TGTGCCAGCAGCGTAGATGGGGTGGCGACTGAAGCTTTCTTT. This gives the protein CASSVDGVATEAFF. The rearrangement uses TRBV9 and TRBJ1-1; unclear D gene. The CDR3 sequence is 14 residues long. Looked up from germline, CDR1 is SGDLS and CDR2 is YYNGEE. V was shortened by 0 bases and J by 5 bases, with 11 bases between the two germline ends.